The 8 T cell receptor beta chains below all came from one sample that was sequenced in a study of OX40 agonist ivuxolimab in advanced cancers. Clones were read by immunoSEQ multiplex PCR, and TCRdb kept only the in-frame ones, dropping some. The profile shows roughly 48,000 clones, over 60% of them singletons. The sample was CD4+ or CD8+ T cells sorted from blood, taken in a trial of the OX40 agonist ivuxolimab. These TCRs come from an adult with an advanced solid tumor such as melanoma, head and neck, liver or kidney cancer.

The chain uses TRBV6-5 and TRBJ2-1, with TRBD2 matching 7 bases. Germline lookup yields CDR1 MNHEY and CDR2 SVGAGI. The CDR3 is 14 residues long. V was clipped by 6 bases and J by 8 bases; unmatched bases: 10. The CDR3 DNA reads as TGTGCCAGCAGCCGCCTTCCTAGCGGCGATGAGCAGTTCTTC. Translated, it gives CASSRLPSGDEQFF.

The chain is built from TRBV5-6 and TRBJ1-2; D gene ambiguous. V was pared by 2 bases and J by 1 base, with 12 bases between. The CDR3 runs 15 residues. Looked up from germline, CDR1 is SGHDT and CDR2 is YYEEEE. CDR3 loop: CASSFEAIHNYGYTF. The CDR3 bases are TGTGCCAGCAGCTTCGAGGCTATTCATAACTATGGCTACACCTTC. Full variable domain (outside the CDR3, taken from reference TRBV5-6 and TRBJ1-2): DAGVTQSPTHLIKTRGQQVTLRCSPKSGHDTVSWYQQALGQGPQFIFQYYEEEERQRGNFPDRFSGHQFPNYSSELNVNALLLGDSALYLCASSFEAIHNYGYTFGSGTRLTVV.

The chain is built from TRBV6-6 and TRBJ2-2; D ambiguous. This CDR3 comprises 13 residues. From germline, CDR1 is MNHNY and CDR2 SVGAGI (reference sequence). With 5 bases removed from V and 7 bases from J, the gap between germline ends came to 11 bases. CDR3 DNA sequence: TGTGCCAGCAGTGGGGTAACGGGCGGGGAGCTGTTTTTT. Its protein product is CASSGVTGGELFF.

The V call is TRBV10-3, the J call TRBJ1-2; no reliable D call. Germline CDR1 is ENHRY and CDR2 is SYGVKD. The CDR3 is 15 residues long. The V end was cut by 4 bases, the J end by 0 bases, with 12 bases between. CDR3 residues: CAISGVSVANYGYTF. The CDR3 DNA sequence: TGTGCCATCAGTGGAGTCTCGGTAGCTAACTATGGCTACACCTTC.

The V call is TRBV19, the J call TRBJ1-4, with D perhaps TRBD1 (5 bases). This CDR3 is 17 amino acids long. V was shortened by 3 bases and J by 4 bases, with 18 bases between the two germline ends. CDR1 and CDR2 from the germline V gene are LNHDA and SQIVND (reference sequence). This CDR3 reads CASSIRPGPRRNEKLFF. CDR3 DNA sequence: TGTGCCAGTAGTATCCGACCGGGGCCTCGACGTAATGAAAAACTGTTTTTT.

The chain employs TRBV2 and TRBJ2-1; D could derive from TRBD1 or TRBD2 (5 bases each). Germline V gene data show CDR1 as SNHLY and CDR2 as FYNNEI. The CDR3 is made up of 12 amino acids. Trimming cost V 3 bases and J 7 bases, with 7 bases left between them. The CDR3 DNA reads as TGTGCCAGCAGTGATTGGGGGAATGAGCAGTTCTTC. This codes for CASSDWGNEQFF.

The chain carries TRBV19 and TRBJ1-5; D unresolved. This CDR3 contains 13 residues. The ends were cut back, 5 bases at V and 2 bases at J, with 7 bases in the middle. The germline V gene encodes CDR1 LNHDA and CDR2 SQIVND (reference sequence). The CDR3 DNA is TGTGCCAGTAGTGAGGTCGGCAATCAGCCCCAGCATTTT. It translates to CASSEVGNQPQHF. Combining the CDR3 with reference TRBV19 and TRBJ1-5 gives the whole variable domain DGGITQSPKYLFRKEGQNVTLSCEQNLNHDAMYWYRQDPGQGLRLIYYSQIVNDFQKGDIAEGYSVSREKKESFPLTVTSAQKNPTAFYLCASSEVGNQPQHFGDGTRLSIL.

V usage is TRBV6-6 and J usage is TRBJ2-3; the match to TRBD2 covers 11 bases. The CDR3 covers 15 residues. V was clipped by 5 bases and J by 4 bases; unmatched bases: 5. Germline V gene lookup returns CDR1 MNHNY and CDR2 SVGAGI (reference sequence). CDR3 bases: TGTGCCAGCAGTCATAGCGGGAGGGGGTCAGATACGCAGTATTTT. This codes for CASSHSGRGSDTQYF.